This passage covers 26 T cell receptor delta chains from one sample sequenced in a study of gamma-delta T cells after stem cell transplantation (dated by TCRdb to between 2015 and 2016). Library method: RT-PCR. Sequencing was carried out with an Illumina MiSeq. TCRdb reprocessed the public reads with the caller CATT; rows with the same DNA were merged afterwards. The sample contains roughly 12,000 delta-chain clones, around 41% of them found a single time. The top ten clonotypes cover more than 2.5% of the sample. Source material: gamma-delta T cells. These receptors all stem from a human donor. It is not recorded whose cells these are; they may come from a transplant donor.

A note on this clone: Possible read error: a much larger clone is one base away. The rearrangement uses TRAV29/DV5 and TRDJ1; no definite D call. From germline, CDR1 is NSMFDY and CDR2 ISSIKDK. V lost 7 bases to trimming and J lost 0 bases, with 13 bases between them. This CDR3 spans 13 amino acids. CDR3 in amino acids: CATRLAYTDKLIF. The CDR3 DNA is TGTGCAACCCGCCTGGCGTACACCGATAAACTCATCTTT.

This clone was seen a single time. A read error may produce the germline difference seen at one junction end. The chain joins TRDV2 to TRDJ3; unclear D gene. From germline, CDR1 is GEAIGNYY and CDR2 EKD. This CDR3 region has 19 residues. CDR3 amino acids: CACGTPLRTGRRDTRQMFF. The CDR3, as DNA: TGTGCCTGTGGCACCCCTCTTAGGACCGGGAGAAGGGACACCCGACAGATGTTTTTC.

The rearrangement uses TRDV2 and TRDJ1, with 7 nucleotides matching TRDD3. V shed 5 bases and J 0 bases; nucleotides not matched to a gene: 17. Germline CDR1 is GEAIGNYY and CDR2 is EKD. The CDR3 is made up of 18 amino acids. CDR3 in DNA: TGTGCCTGTGGGACTGACTGGGGATCCCCTTTTTACACCGATAAACTCATCTTT. Its translation is CACGTDWGSPFYTDKLIF.

This sequence joins TRDV1 and TRDJ1; 9 nucleotides match TRDD2. CDR3 length equals 24 residues. Germline V gene data show CDR1 as TSWWSYY and CDR2 as QGS. The junction had 28 bases not matched to a gene; V was cut back by 2 bases and J by 0 bases. The CDR3 loop reads CALGEFPPSYKLGGPLPYTDKLIF. The DNA of the CDR3 is TGTGCTCTTGGGGAATTCCCGCCTTCCTACAAATTGGGGGGTCCTCTCCCTTACACCGATAAACTCATCTTT.

The chain couples TRDV1 to TRDJ1; 9 bases align to TRDD3. The trim removed 2 bases at V and 4 bases at J, leaving 26 bases unmatched. The CDR3 spans 22 residues. In germline, CDR1 is TSWWSYY, CDR2 QGS. The CDR3 here is CALGETSVPTRSTGGTCDKLIF. CDR3 in DNA: TGTGCTCTTGGGGAAACGAGCGTTCCTACGAGGAGTACTGGGGGAACTTGCGATAAACTCATCTTT.

This clone appeared a few times. The V and J genes are TRDV1 and TRDJ1; tentatively, D is TRDD2 (6 bases). Deletions cut 2 bases from V and 7 bases from J, with 32 bases between. The germline gives CDR1 TSWWSYY, CDR2 QGS. CDR3 length: 20 residues. CDR3 loop: CALGETILLQQFLEGGKLIF. The CDR3, as DNA: TGTGCTCTTGGGGAAACCATCCTCCTACAACAGTTTCTTGAAGGTGGTAAACTCATCTTT.

This clone occurred a few times. The chain carries TRAV29/DV5 and TRDJ1; 12 positions match TRDD3. Germline loops: CDR1 NSMFDY, CDR2 ISSIKDK. V gave up 0 bases and J gave up 3 bases; unmatched junction bases: 9. The length of the CDR3 is 17 residues. DNA of the CDR3: TGTGCAGCAAGCGTGGAAGGCTGGGGGATACGGTCCGATAAACTCATCTTT. Translating gives CAASVEGWGIRSDKLIF. The variable domain in full, with the rest retrieved from reference TRAV29/DV5 and TRDJ1, is DQQVKQNSPSLSVQEGRISILNCDYTNSMFDYFLWYKKYPAEGPTFLISISSIKDKNEDGRFTVFLNKSAKHLSLHIVPSQPGDSAVYFCAASVEGWGIRSDKLIFGKGTRVTVEP.

This clone was counted between two and nine times. V gene TRDV3 combines with J gene TRDJ1; 11 bases map to TRDD3. CDR3 length equals 17 residues. After removal of 2 bases from V and 0 bases from J, the junction contained 11 bases not matched to a gene. Germline CDR1 TVYSNPD, CDR2 GDNSRS (reference sequence). DNA of the CDR3: TGTGCCTTTTCGTCCCTGGGGGATACTCCGTACACCGATAAACTCATCTTT. It yields the protein CAFSSLGDTPYTDKLIF.

This clone turned up a few times. The rearrangement links TRAV29/DV5 to TRDJ1; 12 nucleotides line up with TRDD3. This CDR3 is 14 amino acids long. In germline, CDR1 is NSMFDY, CDR2 ISSIKDK. With 0 bases clipped from V and 8 bases from J, the junction kept 5 bases outside the gene matches. The CDR3 DNA reads TGTGCAGCAAGCGCGTACTGGGGGATACCCAAACTCATCTTT. It encodes CAASAYWGIPKLIF.

The V call is TRDV3, the J call TRDJ1; D not resolved. Per germline, CDR1 TVYSNPD and CDR2 GDNSRS (reference sequence). The V gene lost 4 bases and the J gene lost 0 bases, with 9 bases spanning the gap. The CDR3 loop spans 12 amino acids. CDR3 residues: CASARDTDKLIF. As DNA, the CDR3 is TGTGCCTCCGCCCGGGACACCGATAAACTCATCTTT.

This clone was seen only a few times. The chain recombines TRDV2 with TRDJ1; TRDD3 might be the D (6 bases). CDR3 length equals 13 residues. The V gene lost 1 base and the J gene lost 7 bases, with 12 bases spanning the gap. CDR1 and CDR2 from the germline V gene are GEAIGNYY and EKD. This CDR3 is CACDTGDGSKLIF. For the CDR3, the DNA is TGTGCCTGTGACACGGGGGACGGGAGTAAACTCATCTTT.

This chain uses TRDV1 with TRDJ1; 10 positions match TRDD3. The CDR3 covers 23 residues. Trimming at V came to 0 bases and at J to 0 bases, leaving 22 bases not matched to a gene. The germline V gene has CDR1 TSWWSYY and CDR2 QGS. CDR3 in DNA: TGTGCTCTTGGGGAACTTCGGTTTTACTGGGGGATGACTCACCCAAGCAACACCGATAAACTCATCTTT. Protein: CALGELRFYWGMTHPSNTDKLIF.

The V call is TRDV1, the J call TRDJ1; 12 nucleotides align to TRDD3. V lost 1 base, J lost 0 bases, and 6 bases stayed unmatched. Looked up from germline, CDR1 is TSWWSYY and CDR2 is QGS. The CDR3 sequence is 18 residues long. As DNA, the CDR3 is TGTGCTCTTGGGGAACGGGGCTGGGGGATACGGTACACCGATAAACTCATCTTT. It encodes CALGERGWGIRYTDKLIF.

J is TRDJ1 and V is TRDV3; 9 bases line up with TRDD3. Germline CDR1 is TVYSNPD and CDR2 is GDNSRS (reference sequence). The CDR3 covers 21 residues. J was trimmed by 1 base and V by 3 bases; bases with no gene match: 27. CDR3 nucleotides: TGTGCCTTCCTGAGAACGTCCTGTAACGACTGGGGGACGGCAGCCACCGATAAACTCATCTTT. Encoded protein: CAFLRTSCNDWGTAATDKLIF.

This chain links TRDV1 with TRDJ1; a possible D gene is TRDD2 (9 bases). CDR1 is TSWWSYY and CDR2 is QGS in the germline V gene. Between the trimmed V and J ends, which lost 4 bases and 0 bases, there was a span of 36 bases. CDR3 size: 23 residues. The CDR3 sequence: CALGAKQAFLPYWGDLNTDKLIF. CDR3 bases: TGTGCTCTTGGGGCCAAACAAGCCTTCCTACCCTACTGGGGGGACTTGAACACCGATAAACTCATCTTT.

Regarding this clone: A read error may account for a junction end that differs from germline. The chain recombines TRDV1 with TRDJ1; 9 bases map to TRDD3. The length of the CDR3 is 19 residues. The V gene's germline CDR1 is TSWWSYY and CDR2 QGS. The CDR3 spells CAIGAGGLRRGIHTDKLIF. CDR3 coding DNA: TGTGCTATTGGGGCCGGAGGACTAAGGAGGGGGATACACACCGATAAACTCATCTTT.

The V gene is TRDV1, the J gene TRDJ1, with 8 nucleotides matching TRDD3. The V and J ends lost 0 bases and 2 bases, in that order; junction bases with no gene match: 11. Germline lookup yields CDR1 TSWWSYY and CDR2 QGS. This CDR3 is built from 18 residues. The DNA for the CDR3 is TGTGCTCTTGGGGAACTTCCCCTACGGGGGATAAAGACCGATAAACTCATCTTT. Translation: CALGELPLRGIKTDKLIF.

There are a few counts of this clone. V gene TRDV1 combines with J gene TRDJ1, with D perhaps TRDD2 (5 bases). V was trimmed by 1 base and J by 1 base, leaving 28 bases between them. The germline V gene encodes CDR1 TSWWSYY and CDR2 QGS. CDR3 length equals 21 residues. CDR3 amino acids: CALGEPFSPKKRLPTTDKLIF. The CDR3 DNA reads TGTGCTCTTGGGGAACCCTTTTCGCCTAAGAAGAGACTACCTACCACCGATAAACTCATCTTT.

This chain uses TRAV29/DV5 with TRDJ1; possible D gene TRDD3, 7 bases. CDR3 length equals 19 residues. V lost 0 bases and J 1 base, leaving 25 bases between the germline ends. Looked up from germline, CDR1 is NSMFDY and CDR2 is ISSIKDK. CDR3: CAASAVSYGSWGTTDKLIF. The CDR3, as DNA: TGTGCAGCAAGCGCGGTATCCTACGGGTCGTGGGGGACCACCGATAAACTCATCTTT.

Of note for this clone: This may arise from a read error, as a much more abundant clone is one base away. The CDR3: CALGERCTHWGIRRGGYTDKLIF. DNA for the CDR3: TGTGCTCTTGGGGAAAGGTGTACTCACTGGGGGATACGAAGGGGAGGATACACCGATAAACTCATCTTT. The chain links TRDV1 to TRDJ1; 13 bases agree with TRDD3. V shed 2 bases and J 0 bases; nucleotides not matched to a gene: 21. The CDR3 sequence is 23 residues long. The germline V gene has CDR1 TSWWSYY and CDR2 QGS.

This clone was found a few times. J is TRDJ1 and V is TRAV29/DV5, with a tentative D call TRDD3 (5 bases). The CDR3 is made up of 12 amino acids. V was clipped by 0 bases and J by 4 bases, with 7 bases between them. Germline values: CDR1 NSMFDY, CDR2 ISSIKDK. CDR3 loop: CAASGGVDKLIF. CDR3 in DNA: TGTGCAGCAAGCGGTGGGGTCGATAAACTCATCTTT.

This clone has just a few counts. At one end the junction does not follow the germline gene, possibly because of a read error. The gene calls are TRDV2 and TRDJ3, with D possibly matching TRDD3 (6 bases). Germline CDR1 and CDR2: GEAIGNYY and EKD. CDR3 size: 18 residues. The CDR3 spells CACEKILQSSWGTRQMFF. The CDR3 DNA sequence: TGTGCCTGTGAGAAGATACTGCAAAGCTCCTGGGGCACCCGACAGATGTTTTTC.

This clone was detected only a few times. The same CDR3 can be traced to other DNA sequences in this sample. The chain joins TRDV2 to TRDJ3, with TRDD3 matching over 9 bases. V gave up 0 bases and J gave up 1 base; unmatched junction bases: 9. The CDR3 extends over 20 amino acids. The germline V gene encodes CDR1 GEAIGNYY and CDR2 EKD. The CDR3 region is CACDTRLGDGGSWDTRQMFF. The CDR3, as DNA: TGTGCCTGTGACACCAGACTGGGGGACGGTGGGTCCTGGGACACCCGACAGATGTTTTTC.

In this sample, this clone turned up a few times. This chain connects TRDV1 to TRDJ1; 13 bases fit TRDD3. The germline CDR1 and CDR2 sequences are TSWWSYY and QGS. The CDR3 loop spans 22 amino acids. V shed 4 bases and J 5 bases; nucleotides not matched to a gene: 25. CDR3 in DNA: TGTGCTCTTGGGGTTCCCCCCATCCTACCGCGATACTGGGGGATACGCCCGGATAAACTCATCTTT. Protein sequence: CALGVPPILPRYWGIRPDKLIF.

This clone was counted between two and nine times. The rearrangement links TRDV1 to TRDJ1; D is possibly TRDD2 (6 bases). V shed 2 bases and J shed 0 bases, with 34 bases lying between them. The V gene's germline CDR1 is TSWWSYY and CDR2 QGS. The length of the CDR3 is 23 residues. The CDR3 bases are TGTGCTCTTGGGGAAAAAGGGCTCCTACTAGCCTCAGGGGGCCAAACGTACACCGATAAACTCATCTTT. Translation: CALGEKGLLLASGGQTYTDKLIF.

This clone was counted a few times. This chain uses TRDV1 with TRDJ3, with D uncertain. The CDR3 is 15 residues long. Germline V lookup: CDR1 TSWWSYY, CDR2 QGS. The ends were cut back, 6 bases at V and 9 bases at J, with 15 bases in the middle. The DNA of the CDR3 is TGTGCTCTTGGTGATAAGAGGGTGAGCACCCGACAGATGTTTTTC. It yields the protein CALGDKRVSTRQMFF.